What follows describes a single T cell receptor beta chain. Some clones are missing from TCRdb's copy, which holds only in-frame ones; the method was immunoSEQ multiplex PCR. This table holds about 120,000 clones, 88% found once. The data belong to a study of T cell responses to AZD1222 COVID-19 vaccine. V was clipped by 4 bases and J by 7 bases; unmatched bases: 6. CDR3 size: 13 residues. Germline CDR1 and CDR2: LGHDT and YNNKEL (reference sequence). This specimen was peripheral blood, taken on day 0 of MenACWY control vaccination. This chain joins TRBV3-1 (or the pseudogene TRBV3-2) and TRBJ1-2; 7 nucleotides match TRBD1. The receptor was isolated from an adult in good health. This CDR3 reads CASSPGQTTGYTF. The CDR3 coding sequence is TGTGCCAGCAGCCCGGGACAGACGACTGGCTACACCTTC.